One and the same sample provided the 7 T cell receptor beta chains below, sequenced in a study of breast tumors, draining lymph nodes, adjacent tissues. TCRdb reanalysed the multiplex PCR reads using MiXCR and keeps one entry per CDR3 protein. The sample has roughly 80,000 distinct CDR3 sequences, 15% to 20% seen once. The lymph nodes were axillary draining lymph nodes from breast cancer patients. The source material was axillary lymph node tissue. The receptors were sampled from a female donor with breast cancer. Some clones in this sample may be carry-over from other donors' samples.

This clonotype was seen repeatedly, ten times or more. J is TRBJ2-3 and V is TRBV19; D might be TRBD2 (6 bases). The V end lost 6 bases, the J end lost 1 base, and 11 bases lay between the germline ends. The germline V gene encodes CDR1 LNHDA and CDR2 SQIVND (reference sequence). This CDR3 is built from 14 residues. The CDR3 reads CASRRGRGTDTQYF. The CDR3 DNA reads TGTGCCAGTAGGCGGGGTAGAGGCACAGATACGCAGTATTTT.

This clonotype has at least ten counts. This rearrangement joins TRBV6-6 to TRBJ2-5, with D uncertain. CDR3 size: 11 residues. Trimming removed 7 bases from V and 5 bases from J, with 8 bases in between. The germline V gene encodes CDR1 MNHNY and CDR2 SVGAGI (reference sequence). CDR3 sequence (DNA): TGTGCCAGCAAGTCATCTGAGACCCAGTACTTC. It encodes CASKSSETQYF.

This clonotype was counted only a few times. CDR3 amino acids: CASSLGGLDGEQFF. As DNA, the CDR3 is TGTGCCAGCAGTTTAGGGGGGCTCGACGGGGAGCAGTTCTTC. The chain combines TRBV28 with TRBJ2-1; the D call may be TRBD1 or TRBD2 (6 bases each). The CDR3 loop spans 14 amino acids. Germline loops: CDR1 MDHEN, CDR2 SYDVKM. The germline V and J ends were trimmed by 2 bases and 10 bases, with 15 bases remaining between them.

At least ten counts were recorded for this clonotype. V and J are TRBV4-1 and TRBJ2-3; perhaps TRBD2 as D (6 bases). This CDR3 is built from 15 residues. The germline gives CDR1 MGHRA, CDR2 YSYEKL. The V end lost 1 base, the J end lost 0 bases, and 8 bases lay between the germline ends. The CDR3 here is CASSQGSGSTDTQYF. The CDR3 coding sequence is TGCGCCAGCAGCCAAGGAAGCGGGAGCACAGATACGCAGTATTTT.

A word on this clonotype: A much larger clone lies one base from this, so it may be a read error. The V gene is TRBV7-2, the J gene TRBJ2-2; perhaps TRBD2 as D (5 bases). The CDR3 runs to 16 residues. Germline CDR1 reads SGHTA; CDR2 reads FQGNSA. The CDR3 bases are TGTGCCAGCAGCCCCTCGGTGGGATCGAACACCGGGAAGCTGTTTTTT. Its protein is CASSPSVGSNTGKLFF.

This clonotype has at least ten counts. The chain uses TRBV20-1 and TRBJ2-5; 7 bases align to TRBD1. Germline-derived CDR1 and CDR2 are DFQATT and SNEGSKA (reference sequence). Trimming cost V 5 bases and J 7 bases; bases outside gene matches: 7. CDR3 length: 12 amino acids. The CDR3 protein is CSAREGARTQYF. CDR3 DNA: TGCAGTGCTCGTGAGGGGGCGCGGACCCAGTACTTC.

As for this clonotype: A much larger clone differs from this one at a single base, so this may be a read error. The V and J genes are TRBV3-1 and TRBJ2-7; maybe TRBD1 (7 bases). V gave up 1 base and J gave up 9 bases, with 19 bases separating them. CDR1 is LGHDT and CDR2 is YNNKEL in the germline V gene (reference sequence). CDR3 size: 15 residues. CDR3 residues: CASSQAWQGGNGQYF. CDR3 nucleotide sequence: TGTGCCAGCAGCCAAGCTTGGCAGGGGGGTAACGGGCAGTACTTC.